One and the same sample provided the 15 T cell receptor beta chains below, sequenced in a study of shared clonotypes between healthy human individuals. Measured with immunoSEQ multiplex PCR; TCRdb has only the in-frame clones, and not every one. The sample records some 1.1 million clones, approximately 77% being singletons. The specimen was memory CD4+ T cells from PBMCs. As for subset: CD45RA-negative fraction. The receptors shown here come from a man in his late teens or twenties in good health. Some clones in this sample may be carry-over from other donors' samples.

With respect to this clone: Other nucleotide sequences in the sample specify the same CDR3. This sequence joins TRBV5-1 and TRBJ1-2; no firm D call. V was pared by 0 bases and J by 4 bases, with 10 bases between. There are 14 residues in the CDR3. Germline V gene sequence: CDR1 SGHRS, CDR2 YFSETQ. Here the CDR3 reads CASSLAPGSYGYTF. The CDR3 DNA follows: TGCGCCAGCAGCTTGGCCCCGGGTAGCTATGGCTACACCTTC.

The chain employs TRBV5-4 and TRBJ2-7; unclear D gene. V was trimmed by 4 bases and J by 0 bases, leaving 11 bases between them. Germline V gene data show CDR1 as SGHNT and CDR2 as YYREEE (reference sequence). This CDR3 has 14 amino acids. CDR3 sequence (DNA): TGTGCCAGCAGCCCCCGCCAGAGCTCCTACGAGCAGTACTTC. Translation gives CASSPRQSSYEQYF.

This clone was counted many times. V gene TRBV11-2 combines with J gene TRBJ2-1, with a possible D match to TRBD2 (5 bases). CDR3 length: 16 amino acids. Germline CDR1 SGHAT, CDR2 FQNNGV. V was trimmed by 5 bases and J by 4 bases, leaving 18 bases between them. The CDR3 reads CASSPLSGAQYNEQFF. In nucleotides, the CDR3 is TGTGCCAGCAGCCCCTTAAGCGGAGCCCAGTACAATGAGCAGTTCTTC.

On this clone: The same CDR3 also results from other DNA sequences found in this sample. The chain recombines TRBV5-6 with TRBJ1-2; maybe TRBD1 (6 bases). V dropped 4 bases and J dropped 5 bases, with 18 bases sitting between them. The CDR3 has 15 amino acids. Germline V gene data show CDR1 as SGHDT and CDR2 as YYEEEE. CDR3 coding DNA: TGTGCCAGCAGCCGTGAGACCAGGGGAGTATATGGCTACACCTTC. This codes for CASSRETRGVYGYTF.

The rearrangement links TRBV7-3 to TRBJ2-4, with D perhaps assigned TRBD1 or TRBD2 (5 bases each). The CDR3 contains 13 residues. With 3 bases removed from V and 7 bases from J, the gap between germline ends came to 10 bases. Germline values: CDR1 SGHTA, CDR2 FQGTGA. The DNA of the CDR3 is TGTGCCAGCAGCTTCCGGGACGGTAACATTCAGTACTTC. Translated: CASSFRDGNIQYF.

The table lists this clone with many counts. The chain joins TRBV7-2 to TRBJ1-1, with D hard to call. The CDR3 sequence is 14 residues long. Germline CDR1 and CDR2: SGHTA and FQGNSA. The germline V and J ends were trimmed by 3 bases and 0 bases, with 8 bases remaining between them. The CDR3 loop is CASSFKTVNTEAFF. In DNA form, the CDR3 reads TGTGCCAGCAGCTTCAAAACAGTGAACACTGAAGCTTTCTTT.

The sample holds many counts of this clone. The chain combines TRBV11-3 with TRBJ2-2; 9 bases map to TRBD2. The germline gives CDR1 SGHNT, CDR2 YENEEA. The CDR3 runs 17 residues. V gave up 5 bases and J gave up 4 bases; unmatched junction bases: 11. The CDR3 reads CASSPTSGHLATGELFF. The DNA for the CDR3 is TGTGCCAGCAGCCCGACTAGCGGCCACTTGGCCACCGGGGAGCTGTTTTTT.

This sequence joins TRBV30 and TRBJ2-5, with unresolved D. The germline V gene encodes CDR1 GTSNPN and CDR2 SVGIG (reference sequence). Trimming left V 1 base short and J 5 bases short, with 11 bases between. The CDR3 totals 13 residues. CDR3 sequence reads: CAWSESPGETQYF. CDR3 in DNA: TGTGCCTGGAGTGAGAGCCCCGGTGAGACCCAGTACTTC.

The chain links TRBV28 to TRBJ2-4, with TRBD1 as a possible D gene (6 bases). V was cut by 4 bases and J by 1 base, with 11 bases left in between. The CDR3 loop spans 15 amino acids. Germline lookup yields CDR1 MDHEN and CDR2 SYDVKM. As DNA, the CDR3 is TGTGCCAGCAGTTCCCCCGACAGGGCCAAAAACATTCAGTACTTC. It encodes CASSSPDRAKNIQYF.

A word on this clone: This sample also contains other DNA sequences that code for the same CDR3. The V call is TRBV2, the J call TRBJ1-3, with D maybe TRBD1 (6 bases). V lost 6 bases and J lost 3, with 6 bases in between. The CDR3 is made up of 12 amino acids. CDR1 SNHLY and CDR2 FYNNEI come from the germline V gene. The CDR3 reads CASRDSGNTIYF. The CDR3 DNA reads TGTGCCAGCAGGGACAGTGGAAACACCATATATTTT.

The V call is TRBV5-1, the J call TRBJ2-1; either TRBD1 or TRBD2 may fit D (7 bases each). V lost 3 bases to trimming and J lost 3 bases, with 13 bases between them. This CDR3 region has 15 residues. Germline CDR1 and CDR2: SGHRS and YFSETQ. The CDR3 protein is CASSSRRGGYNEQFF. In DNA form, the CDR3 reads TGCGCCAGCAGCTCCCGCAGGGGGGGCTACAATGAGCAGTTCTTC.

This chain connects TRBV5-1 to TRBJ2-1; D remains ambiguous. V lost 0 bases and J lost 10, with 5 bases in between. Germline loops: CDR1 SGHRS, CDR2 YFSETQ. The CDR3 contains 11 residues. The CDR3 sequence: CASSLDTEQFF. The CDR3 region has the DNA TGCGCCAGCAGCTTGGATACAGAGCAGTTCTTC.

The J gene is TRBJ2-2, the V gene TRBV6-1, with D possibly called TRBD1 or TRBD2 (7 bases each). The CDR3 totals 15 residues. CDR1 is MNHNS, CDR2 SASEGT, per germline. V lost 6 bases and J lost 4, with 15 bases in between. The CDR3: CASRGGGGSTGELFF. In nucleotides, the CDR3 is TGTGCCAGCAGAGGAGGGGGCGGGAGCACCGGGGAGCTGTTTTTT.

V gene TRBV7-9 combines with J gene TRBJ1-2, with D possibly matching TRBD1 (6 bases). This CDR3 is 14 amino acids long. The germline V gene encodes CDR1 SEHNR and CDR2 FQNEAQ (reference sequence). With 3 bases removed from V and 3 bases from J, the gap between germline ends came to 11 bases. The DNA for the CDR3 is TGTGCCAGCAGCTTTGGGGGCGGTGACTATGGCTACACCTTC. This codes for CASSFGGGDYGYTF.

The chain combines TRBV7-2 with TRBJ1-1; tentatively, D is TRBD1 (5 bases). CDR3 length: 15 residues. The ends were cut back, 5 bases at V and 3 bases at J, with 16 bases in the middle. The germline gives CDR1 SGHTA, CDR2 FQGNSA. CDR3 protein: CASSLNLRGDTEAFF. The CDR3 bases are TGTGCCAGCAGCCTAAATTTACGGGGGGACACTGAAGCTTTCTTT.